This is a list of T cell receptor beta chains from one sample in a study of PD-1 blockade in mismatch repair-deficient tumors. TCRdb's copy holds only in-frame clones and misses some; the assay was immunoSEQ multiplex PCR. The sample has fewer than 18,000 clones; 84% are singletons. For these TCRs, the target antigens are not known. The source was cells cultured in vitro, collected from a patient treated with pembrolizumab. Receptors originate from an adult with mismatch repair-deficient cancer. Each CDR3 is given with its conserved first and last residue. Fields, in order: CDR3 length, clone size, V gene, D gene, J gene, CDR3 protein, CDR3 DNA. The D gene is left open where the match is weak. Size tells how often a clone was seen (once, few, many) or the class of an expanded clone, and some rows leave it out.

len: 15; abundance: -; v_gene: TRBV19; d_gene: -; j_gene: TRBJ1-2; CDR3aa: CASSSTGGVNYGYTF; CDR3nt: TGTGCCAGTAGTTCGACAGGAGGGGTTAACTATGGCTACACCTTC
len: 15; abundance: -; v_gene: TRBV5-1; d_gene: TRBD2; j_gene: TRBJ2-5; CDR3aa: CASSGLAGFQETQYF; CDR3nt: TGCGCCAGCTCCGGACTAGCGGGTTTCCAAGAGACCCAGTACTTC
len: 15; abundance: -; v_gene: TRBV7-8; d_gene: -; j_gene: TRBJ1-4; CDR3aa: CASSTRIGGNEKLFF; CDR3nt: TGTGCCAGCAGCACGCGCATCGGGGGAAATGAAAAACTGTTTTTT
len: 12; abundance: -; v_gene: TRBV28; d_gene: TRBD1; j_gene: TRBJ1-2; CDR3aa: CASSPRQGGYTF; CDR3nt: TGTGCCAGCAGTCCACGACAGGGTGGCTACACCTTC
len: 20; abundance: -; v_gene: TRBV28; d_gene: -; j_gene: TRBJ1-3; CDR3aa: CASSSPPGQKYRASGNTIYF; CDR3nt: TGTGCCAGCAGCTCTCCCCCGGGCCAGAAGTACCGGGCCTCTGGAAACACCATATATTTT
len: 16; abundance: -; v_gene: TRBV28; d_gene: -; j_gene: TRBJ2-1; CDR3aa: CASSEPRAGSYNEQFF; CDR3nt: TGTGCCAGCAGTGAGCCCCGGGCGGGCTCCTACAATGAGCAGTTCTTC
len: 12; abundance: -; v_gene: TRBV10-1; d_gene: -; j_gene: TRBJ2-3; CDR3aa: CASSDGSDTQYF; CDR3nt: TGCGCCAGCAGTGACGGGTCAGATACGCAGTATTTT
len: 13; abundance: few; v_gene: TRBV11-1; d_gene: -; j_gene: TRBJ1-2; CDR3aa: CASSPPGHYGYTF; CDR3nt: TGTGCCAGCAGTCCTCCGGGACATTATGGCTACACCTTC
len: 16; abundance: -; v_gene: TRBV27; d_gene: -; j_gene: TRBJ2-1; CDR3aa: CASSDSMGTTYNEQFF; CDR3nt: TGTGCCAGCAGTGACTCTATGGGTACCACCTACAATGAGCAGTTCTTC
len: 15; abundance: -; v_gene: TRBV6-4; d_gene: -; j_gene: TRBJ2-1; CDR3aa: CASSEGLASYNEQFF; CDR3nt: TGTGCCAGCAGTGAAGGGCTAGCCTCCTACAATGAGCAGTTCTTC
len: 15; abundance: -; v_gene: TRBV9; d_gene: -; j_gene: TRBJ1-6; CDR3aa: CASSVSGSGNSPLHF; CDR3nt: TGTGCCAGCAGCGTAAGTGGGTCCGGGAATTCACCCCTCCACTTT
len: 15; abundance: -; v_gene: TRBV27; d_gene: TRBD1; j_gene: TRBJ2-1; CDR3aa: CASSTSGTGGYEQFF; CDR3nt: TGTGCCAGCAGTACATCCGGGACAGGGGGCTATGAGCAGTTCTTC
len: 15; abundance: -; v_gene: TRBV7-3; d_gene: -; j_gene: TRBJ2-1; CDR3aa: CASSFGGSPNNEQFF; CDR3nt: TGTGCCAGCAGCTTTGGTGGCAGTCCGAACAATGAGCAGTTCTTC
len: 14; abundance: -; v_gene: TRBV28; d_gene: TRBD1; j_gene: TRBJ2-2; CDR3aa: CASSMTGPGGELFF; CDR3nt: TGTGCCAGCAGTATGACAGGGCCAGGCGGGGAGCTGTTTTTT
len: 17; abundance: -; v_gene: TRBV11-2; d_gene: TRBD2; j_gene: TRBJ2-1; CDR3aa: CASSLRGLAEHMNEQFF; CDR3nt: TGTGCCAGCAGCTTACGAGGGCTAGCGGAGCACATGAATGAGCAGTTCTTC
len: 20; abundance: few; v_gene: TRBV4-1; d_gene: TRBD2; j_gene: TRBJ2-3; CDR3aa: CASSHAPAGSWRGSPDTQYF; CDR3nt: TGCGCCAGCAGCCACGCCCCGGCAGGGTCGTGGCGGGGGTCCCCAGATACGCAGTATTTT
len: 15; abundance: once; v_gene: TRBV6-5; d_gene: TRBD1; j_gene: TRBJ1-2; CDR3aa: CASSRRTGTGTAFTF; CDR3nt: TGTGCCAGCAGCCGAAGGACAGGGACGGGTACGGCTTTCACCTTC
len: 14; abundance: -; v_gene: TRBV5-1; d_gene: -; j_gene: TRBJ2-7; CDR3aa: CASSLDRPSYEQYF; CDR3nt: TGCGCCAGCAGCTTGGACAGGCCCTCCTACGAGCAGTACTTC
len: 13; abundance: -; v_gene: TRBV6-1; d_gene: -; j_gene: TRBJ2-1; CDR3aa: CASIGSSYNEQFF; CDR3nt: TGTGCCAGCATTGGCAGCTCCTACAATGAGCAGTTCTTC
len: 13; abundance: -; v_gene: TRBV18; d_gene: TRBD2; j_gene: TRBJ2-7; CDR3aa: CASTGTSGYEQYF; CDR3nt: TGTGCCAGCACCGGGACTAGCGGATACGAGCAGTACTTC
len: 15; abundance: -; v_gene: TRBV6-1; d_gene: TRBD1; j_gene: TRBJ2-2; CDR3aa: CASRTGTGGFGELFF; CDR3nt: TGTGCCAGCAGAACCGGGACAGGGGGCTTCGGGGAGCTGTTTTTT
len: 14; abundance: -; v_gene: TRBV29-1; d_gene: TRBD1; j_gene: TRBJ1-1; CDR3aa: CSVTGQGSAREAFF; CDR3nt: TGCAGCGTTACCGGACAGGGTTCGGCCCGTGAAGCTTTCTTT
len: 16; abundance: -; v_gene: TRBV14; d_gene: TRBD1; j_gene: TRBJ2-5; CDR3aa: CASSPGDRGFQETQYF; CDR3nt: TGTGCCAGCAGCCCAGGGGACAGGGGCTTTCAAGAGACCCAGTACTTC
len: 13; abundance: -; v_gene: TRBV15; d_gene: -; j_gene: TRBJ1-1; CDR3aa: CATSRDPEAEAFF; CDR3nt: TGTGCCACCAGCAGAGATCCGGAGGCTGAAGCTTTCTTT
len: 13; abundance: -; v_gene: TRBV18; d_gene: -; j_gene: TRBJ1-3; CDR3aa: CASSIADGNTIYF; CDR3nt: TGTGCCAGCTCCATAGCTGATGGAAACACCATATATTTT
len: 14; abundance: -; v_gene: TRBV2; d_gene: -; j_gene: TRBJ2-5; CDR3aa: CASSETGSLATQYF; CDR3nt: TGTGCCAGCAGTGAAACAGGGAGCCTCGCGACCCAGTACTTC
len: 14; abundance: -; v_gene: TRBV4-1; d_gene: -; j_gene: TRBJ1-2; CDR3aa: CASSQSDSNYGYTF; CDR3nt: TGCGCCAGCAGCCAGTCGGACAGTAACTATGGCTACACCTTC
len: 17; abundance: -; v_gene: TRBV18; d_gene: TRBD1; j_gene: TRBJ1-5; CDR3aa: CASSPRNTGGSNQPQHF; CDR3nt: TGTGCCAGCTCACCTAGAAATACAGGGGGGAGCAATCAGCCCCAGCATTTT
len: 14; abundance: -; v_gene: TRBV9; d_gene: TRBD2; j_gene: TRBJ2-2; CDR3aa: CASRGLADTGELFF; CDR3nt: TGTGCCAGCAGGGGACTAGCCGACACCGGGGAGCTGTTTTTT
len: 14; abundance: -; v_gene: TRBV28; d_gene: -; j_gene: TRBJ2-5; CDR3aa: CASSLGGTQETQYF; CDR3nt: TGTGCCAGCAGTTTGGGTGGGACCCAAGAGACCCAGTACTTC
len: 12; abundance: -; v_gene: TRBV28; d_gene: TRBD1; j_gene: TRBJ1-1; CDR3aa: CATVTGGTEAFF; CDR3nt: TGTGCCACCGTCACAGGGGGCACTGAAGCTTTCTTT
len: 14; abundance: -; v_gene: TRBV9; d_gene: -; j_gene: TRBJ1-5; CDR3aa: CASSVGRANQPQHF; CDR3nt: TGTGCCAGCAGCGTAGGTAGGGCCAATCAGCCCCAGCATTTT
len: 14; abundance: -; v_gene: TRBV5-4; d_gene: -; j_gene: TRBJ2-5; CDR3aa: CAIQLRQSGETQYF; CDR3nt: TGTGCCATCCAGCTGAGACAGTCCGGTGAGACCCAGTACTTC
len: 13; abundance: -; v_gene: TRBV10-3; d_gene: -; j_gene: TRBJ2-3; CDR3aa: CAAQSPPTDTQYF; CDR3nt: TGTGCCGCTCAGAGTCCCCCCACAGATACGCAGTATTTT
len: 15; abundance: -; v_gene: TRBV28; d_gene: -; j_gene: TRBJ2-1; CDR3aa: CASSSTGLGGYEQFF; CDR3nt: TGTGCCAGCTCTAGTACGGGACTGGGGGGTTATGAGCAGTTCTTC
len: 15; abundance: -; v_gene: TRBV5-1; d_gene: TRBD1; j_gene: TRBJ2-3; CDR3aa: CASSSGTVSTDTQYF; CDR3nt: TGCGCCAGCAGCTCCGGGACAGTTAGCACAGATACGCAGTATTTT
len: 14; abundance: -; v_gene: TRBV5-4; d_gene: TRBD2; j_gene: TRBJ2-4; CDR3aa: CASSLLAGENIQYF; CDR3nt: TGTGCCAGCAGCTTACTAGCGGGAGAGAACATTCAGTACTTC
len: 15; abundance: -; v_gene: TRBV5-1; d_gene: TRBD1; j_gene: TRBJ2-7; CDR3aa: CASSDPRGSGYEQYF; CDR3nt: TGCGCCAGCAGCGACCCCAGGGGGTCAGGTTACGAGCAGTACTTC
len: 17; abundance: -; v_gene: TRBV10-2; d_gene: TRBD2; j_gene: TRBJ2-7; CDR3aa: CASTLTSGKGSSYEQYF; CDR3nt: TGCGCCAGCACCCTGACTAGCGGGAAGGGAAGCTCCTACGAGCAGTACTTC
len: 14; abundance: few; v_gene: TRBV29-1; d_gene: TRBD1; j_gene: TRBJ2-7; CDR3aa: CSVGQGLWSYEQYF; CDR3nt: TGCAGCGTTGGACAGGGGCTGTGGTCCTACGAGCAGTACTTC
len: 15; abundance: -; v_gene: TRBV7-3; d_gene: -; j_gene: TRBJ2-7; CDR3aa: CASSLTGDPSYEQYF; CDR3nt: TGTGCCAGCAGCTTAACAGGAGATCCCTCCTACGAGCAGTACTTC
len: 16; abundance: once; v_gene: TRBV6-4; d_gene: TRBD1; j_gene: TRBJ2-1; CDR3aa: CASSFSGTGGIDEQFF; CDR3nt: TGTGCCAGCAGCTTCTCCGGGACAGGGGGCATCGATGAGCAGTTCTTC
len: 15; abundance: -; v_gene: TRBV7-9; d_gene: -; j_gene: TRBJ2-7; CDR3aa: CASSLGAGISYEQYF; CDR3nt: TGTGCCAGCAGCTTAGGGGCGGGCATCTCCTACGAGCAGTACTTC